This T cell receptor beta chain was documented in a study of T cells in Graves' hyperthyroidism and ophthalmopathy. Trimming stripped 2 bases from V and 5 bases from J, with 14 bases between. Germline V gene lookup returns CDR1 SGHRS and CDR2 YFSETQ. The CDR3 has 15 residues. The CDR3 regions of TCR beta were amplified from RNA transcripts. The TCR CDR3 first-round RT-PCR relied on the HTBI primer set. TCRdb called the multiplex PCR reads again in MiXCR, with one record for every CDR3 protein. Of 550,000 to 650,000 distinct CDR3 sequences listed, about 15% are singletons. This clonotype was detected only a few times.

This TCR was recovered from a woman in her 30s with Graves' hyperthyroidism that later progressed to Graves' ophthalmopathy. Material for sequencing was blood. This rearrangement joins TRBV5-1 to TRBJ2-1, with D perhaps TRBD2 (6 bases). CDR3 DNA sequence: TGCGCCAGCAGCTTTAGCGGCACGGCGGACAATGAGCAGTTCTTC. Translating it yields CASSFSGTADNEQFF. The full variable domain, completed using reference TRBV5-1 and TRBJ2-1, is KAGVTQTPRYLIKTRGQQVTLSCSPISGHRSVSWYQQTPGQGLQFLFEYFSETQRNKGNFPGRFSGRQFSNSRSEMNVSTLELGDSALYLCASSFSGTADNEQFFGPGTRLTVL.